A selection of T cell receptor beta chains follows, all from one sample in a study of blood T cell repertoires in COVID-19. Clones were sequenced by immunoSEQ multiplex PCR, and TCRdb holds only the in-frame ones, with some missing. The sample has about 110,000 clones, 85% to 90% seen once; the top ten hold roughly 3.3%. The specimen was peripheral blood. Source of these receptors: a woman aged 45-60 years with acute or convalescent COVID-19. Each CDR3 is given with its conserved first and last residue. A D gene is named only where the DNA matches it firmly. Size tells how often a clone was seen (once, few, many) or the class of an expanded clone, and some rows leave it out.

v_call,d_call,j_call,clone_size,cdr3_aa,cdr3_nt
TRBV3-1/TRBV3-2,TRBD2,TRBJ2-1,-,CASSPPGGLGNEQFF,TGTGCCAGCAGCCCACCCGGGGGACTAGGCAATGAGCAGTTCTTC
TRBV13,-,TRBJ1-2,-,CASSPKTTVNYGYTF,TGTGCCAGCAGCCCGAAGACGACAGTTAACTATGGCTACACCTTC
TRBV18,TRBD1,TRBJ2-5,-,CASSPTGGLETQYF,TGTGCCAGCTCACCAACAGGGGGGTTAGAGACCCAGTACTTC
TRBV10-3,TRBD2,TRBJ2-7,-,CAISAGLAFSYEQYF,TGTGCCATCAGTGCGGGACTAGCGTTTTCCTACGAGCAGTACTTC
TRBV4-2,TRBD1,TRBJ1-1,-,CASSQVLQGANEAFF,TGTGCCAGCAGCCAAGTGCTACAGGGGGCTAATGAAGCTTTCTTT
TRBV30,-,TRBJ1-2,-,CAWSVAAGYGYTF,TGTGCCTGGAGTGTAGCGGCAGGCTATGGCTACACCTTC
TRBV29-1,TRBD2,TRBJ2-1,-,CSVGGAGEGEQFF,TGCAGCGTTGGCGGGGCGGGAGAGGGTGAGCAGTTCTTC
TRBV25-1,TRBD1,TRBJ2-1,-,CASRETGSNEQFF,TGTGCCAGCAGGGAGACAGGGTCCAATGAGCAGTTCTTC
TRBV2,-,TRBJ2-1,-,CASSRDNLAYNEQFF,TGTGCCAGCAGTAGGGACAATCTTGCCTACAATGAGCAGTTCTTC
TRBV2,-,TRBJ1-5,few,CASSEDTGGSQPQHF,TGTGCCAGCAGTGAAGATACGGGGGGGTCTCAGCCCCAGCATTTT
TRBV5-6,TRBD1,TRBJ2-7,-,CASSLRTGGHEEQYF,TGTGCCAGCAGCTTAAGAACAGGGGGCCACGAAGAGCAGTACTTC
TRBV2,TRBD1,TRBJ1-3,-,CASTSRDRGWDTIYF,TGTGCCAGCACTTCTAGGGACAGGGGTTGGGACACCATATATTTT
TRBV10-1,TRBD1,TRBJ1-6,once,CASSESTGVGSPLHF,TGCGCCAGCAGTGAGTCGACAGGGGTAGGTTCACCCCTCCACTTT
TRBV19,TRBD2,TRBJ2-1,-,CASSIGRSGRRNEQFF,TGTGCCAGTAGTATAGGGAGAAGCGGGAGAAGGAATGAGCAGTTCTTC
TRBV6-5,TRBD1,TRBJ1-6,once,CASSPGQGTSPLHF,TGTGCCAGCAGTCCCGGACAGGGGACGTCACCCCTCCACTTT
TRBV6-2/TRBV6-3,TRBD1,TRBJ1-5,-,CASSYSSRGLGQPQHF,TGTGCCAGCAGTTACTCGAGCAGGGGGCTTGGGCAGCCCCAGCATTTT
TRBV7-9,-,TRBJ2-1,-,CASMPYSGVYNEQFF,TGTGCCAGCATGCCGTATAGCGGAGTATACAATGAGCAGTTCTTC
TRBV15,-,TRBJ2-5,-,CATSRDPRTGRETQYF,TGTGCCACCAGCAGAGATCCCCGCACTGGGCGAGAGACCCAGTACTTC
TRBV7-6,TRBD1,TRBJ1-4,few,CASSPSGTDNEKLFF,TGTGCCAGCAGCCCATCCGGGACAGACAATGAAAAACTGTTTTTT
TRBV28,TRBD1,TRBJ1-1,-,CASSFDRAGTEAFF,TGTGCCAGCAGTTTTGACAGGGCGGGCACTGAAGCTTTCTTT
TRBV3-1/TRBV3-2,-,TRBJ1-4,-,CASSQAGATNEKLFF,TGTGCCAGCAGCCAAGCGGGTGCAACTAATGAAAAACTGTTTTTT
TRBV11-2,TRBD1,TRBJ2-1,once,CASSLGAWGTDNEQFF,TGTGCCAGCAGCTTGGGGGCGTGGGGGACAGACAATGAGCAGTTCTTC
TRBV15,TRBD1,TRBJ1-2,few,CATSRDRGLFGYTF,TGTGCCACCAGCAGAGACAGGGGGCTTTTTGGCTACACCTTC
TRBV6-2/TRBV6-3,TRBD2,TRBJ2-7,once,CASSYSQGGSPYEQYF,TGTGCCAGCAGTTACTCCCAGGGCGGGAGTCCCTACGAGCAGTACTTC
TRBV18,TRBD1,TRBJ1-2,-,CASSPFRDRVQYGYTF,TGTGCCAGCTCACCGTTCCGGGACAGGGTTCAATATGGCTACACCTTC
TRBV6-6,TRBD2,TRBJ2-1,-,CASSSGTSFYNEQFF,TGTGCCAGCAGCTCCGGGACTAGCTTCTACAATGAGCAGTTCTTC
TRBV2,-,TRBJ2-1,-,CASSPYGGAYNEQFF,TGTGCCAGCAGTCCTTATGGGGGCGCCTACAATGAGCAGTTCTTC
TRBV19,TRBD1,TRBJ1-5,-,CASSAGRGQWVNQPQHF,TGTGCCAGTAGTGCAGGCAGGGGGCAATGGGTCAATCAGCCCCAGCATTTT
TRBV7-8,-,TRBJ2-7,once,CASNSRGGSEQYF,TGTGCCAGCAACTCGAGAGGGGGAAGCGAGCAGTACTTC
TRBV11-2,TRBD2,TRBJ2-1,-,CASSPGLAGENEQFF,TGTGCCAGCAGCCCCGGACTAGCGGGAGAGAATGAGCAGTTCTTC
TRBV25-1,-,TRBJ2-5,few,CASSETGSKETQYF,TGTGCCAGCAGTGAAACCGGGTCGAAAGAGACCCAGTACTTC
TRBV11-2,-,TRBJ1-6,few,CASSLASGDNSPLHF,TGTGCCAGCAGCTTAGCTTCGGGGGATAATTCACCCCTCCACTTT
TRBV19,-,TRBJ1-1,-,CASSIRDKNTEAFF,TGTGCCAGTAGTATCCGGGACAAGAACACTGAAGCTTTCTTT
TRBV5-1,-,TRBJ2-5,-,CASSPGQGGETQYF,TGCGCCAGCAGCCCCGGGCAGGGGGGAGAGACCCAGTACTTC
TRBV7-9,-,TRBJ1-3,-,CASSPGLFDTIYF,TGTGCCAGCAGCCCGGGACTTTTCGACACCATATATTTT
TRBV18,TRBD1,TRBJ1-1,-,CASSLTGWVTEAFF,TGTGCCAGCTCACTGACAGGGTGGGTCACTGAAGCTTTCTTT
TRBV5-4,-,TRBJ2-7,-,CASSFDKHASEQYF,TGTGCCAGCAGCTTCGATAAACATGCCTCCGAGCAGTACTTC
TRBV18,-,TRBJ1-1,-,CASSAGQNTEAFF,TGTGCCAGCTCAGCAGGTCAGAACACTGAAGCTTTCTTT
TRBV18,TRBD1,TRBJ2-1,-,CASSPRQGGSNEQFF,TGTGCCAGCTCACCACGGCAAGGGGGCTCAAATGAGCAGTTCTTC
TRBV24-1,-,TRBJ1-2,-,CATSFTGSSGYTF,TGTGCCACCAGTTTTACAGGGTCTTCGGGCTACACCTTC
TRBV5-6,-,TRBJ1-1,-,CASSFRAEAFF,TGTGCCAGCAGCTTCCGTGCTGAAGCTTTCTTT
TRBV7-9,-,TRBJ1-5,-,CASSPWAGDQPQHF,TGTGCCAGCAGCCCCTGGGCAGGGGATCAGCCCCAGCATTTT